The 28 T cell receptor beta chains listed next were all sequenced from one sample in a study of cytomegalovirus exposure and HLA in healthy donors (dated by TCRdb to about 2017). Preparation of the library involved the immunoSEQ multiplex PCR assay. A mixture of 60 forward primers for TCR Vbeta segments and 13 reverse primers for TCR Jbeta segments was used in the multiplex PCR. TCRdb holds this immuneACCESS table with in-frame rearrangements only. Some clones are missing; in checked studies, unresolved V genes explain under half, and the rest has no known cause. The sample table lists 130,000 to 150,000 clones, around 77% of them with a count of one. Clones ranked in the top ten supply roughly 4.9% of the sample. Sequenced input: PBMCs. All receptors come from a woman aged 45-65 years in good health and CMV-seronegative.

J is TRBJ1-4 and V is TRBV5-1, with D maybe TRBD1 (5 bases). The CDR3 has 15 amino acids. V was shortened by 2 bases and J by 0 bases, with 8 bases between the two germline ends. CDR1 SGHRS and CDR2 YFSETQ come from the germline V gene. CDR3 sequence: CASSLMTATNEKLFF. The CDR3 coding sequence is TGCGCCAGCAGCTTAATGACAGCAACTAATGAAAAACTGTTTTTT.

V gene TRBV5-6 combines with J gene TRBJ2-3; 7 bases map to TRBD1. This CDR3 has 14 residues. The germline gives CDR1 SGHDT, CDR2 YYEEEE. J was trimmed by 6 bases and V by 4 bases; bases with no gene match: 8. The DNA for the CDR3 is TGTGCCAGCAGCCTAGGGACAGTCCGGGATACGCAGTATTTT. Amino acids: CASSLGTVRDTQYF. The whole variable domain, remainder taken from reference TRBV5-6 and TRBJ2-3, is DAGVTQSPTHLIKTRGQQVTLRCSPKSGHDTVSWYQQALGQGPQFIFQYYEEEERQRGNFPDRFSGHQFPNYSSELNVNALLLGDSALYLCASSLGTVRDTQYFGPGTRLTVL.

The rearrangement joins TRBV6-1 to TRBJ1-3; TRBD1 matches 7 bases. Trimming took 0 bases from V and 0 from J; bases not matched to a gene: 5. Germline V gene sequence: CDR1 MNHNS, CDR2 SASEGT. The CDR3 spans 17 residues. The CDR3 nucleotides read TGTGCCAGCAGTGAAGCATACTGGGACAGCTCTGGAAACACCATATATTTT. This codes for CASSEAYWDSSGNTIYF.

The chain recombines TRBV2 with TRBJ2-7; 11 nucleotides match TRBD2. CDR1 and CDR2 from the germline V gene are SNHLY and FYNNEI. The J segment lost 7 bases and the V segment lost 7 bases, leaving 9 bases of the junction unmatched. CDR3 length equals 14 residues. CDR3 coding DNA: TGTGCCAGCAAACTACTAGCGGGGGCCGGGGAGCAGTACTTC. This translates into CASKLLAGAGEQYF.

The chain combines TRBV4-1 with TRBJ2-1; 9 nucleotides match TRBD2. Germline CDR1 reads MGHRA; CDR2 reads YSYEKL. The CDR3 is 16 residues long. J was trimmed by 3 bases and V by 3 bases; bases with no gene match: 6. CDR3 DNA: TGCGCCAGCAGCCAGATAGCGGGGGCCCTCTACAATGAGCAGTTCTTC. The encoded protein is CASSQIAGALYNEQFF.

The CDR3 nucleotides read TGTGCCAGCAGCCGAGCGGGGAGGAACACTGAGCAGTTCTTC. Protein sequence: CASSRAGRNTEQFF. The chain carries TRBV11-3 and TRBJ2-1, with 7 bases aligning to TRBD2. Losses at the gene ends were 5 bases for V and 9 bases for J; bases not matched to a gene: 10. The germline V gene encodes CDR1 SGHNT and CDR2 YENEEA. The length of the CDR3 is 14 residues. Together with reference TRBV11-3 and TRBJ2-1, the CDR3 gives the full variable domain: EAGVVQSPRYKIIEKKQPVAFWCNPISGHNTLYWYLQNLGQGPELLIRYENEEAVDDSQLPKDRFSAERLKGVDSTLKIQPAELGDSAVYLCASSRAGRNTEQFFGPGTRLTVL.

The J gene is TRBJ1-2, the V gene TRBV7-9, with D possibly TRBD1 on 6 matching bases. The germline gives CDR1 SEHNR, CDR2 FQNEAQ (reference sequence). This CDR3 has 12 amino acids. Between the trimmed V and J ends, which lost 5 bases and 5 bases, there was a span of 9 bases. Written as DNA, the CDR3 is TGTGCCAGCAGCCAGGGGCATTATGGCTACACCTTC. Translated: CASSQGHYGYTF.

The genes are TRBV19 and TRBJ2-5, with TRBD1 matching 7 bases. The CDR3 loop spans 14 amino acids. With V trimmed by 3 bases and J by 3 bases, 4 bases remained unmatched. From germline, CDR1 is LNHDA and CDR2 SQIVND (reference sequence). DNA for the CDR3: TGTGCCAGTAGTATGCACAGGGGAAAAGAGACCCAGTACTTC. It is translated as CASSMHRGKETQYF. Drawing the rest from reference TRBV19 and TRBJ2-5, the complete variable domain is DGGITQSPKYLFRKEGQNVTLSCEQNLNHDAMYWYRQDPGQGLRLIYYSQIVNDFQKGDIAEGYSVSREKKESFPLTVTSAQKNPTAFYLCASSMHRGKETQYFGPGTRLLVL.

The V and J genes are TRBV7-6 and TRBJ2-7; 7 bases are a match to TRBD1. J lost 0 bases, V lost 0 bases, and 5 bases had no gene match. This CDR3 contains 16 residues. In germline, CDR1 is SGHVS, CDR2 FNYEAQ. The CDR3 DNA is TGTGCCAGCAGCTTAGCAGTGACAGGGAGCTCCTACGAGCAGTACTTC. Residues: CASSLAVTGSSYEQYF.

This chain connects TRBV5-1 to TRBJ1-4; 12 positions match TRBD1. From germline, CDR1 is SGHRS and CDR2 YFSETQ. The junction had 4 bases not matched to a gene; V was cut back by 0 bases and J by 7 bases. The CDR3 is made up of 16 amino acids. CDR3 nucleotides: TGCGCCAGCAGCTTGGCCGGGACAGGGGGCTTTGAAAAACTGTTTTTT. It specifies CASSLAGTGGFEKLFF.

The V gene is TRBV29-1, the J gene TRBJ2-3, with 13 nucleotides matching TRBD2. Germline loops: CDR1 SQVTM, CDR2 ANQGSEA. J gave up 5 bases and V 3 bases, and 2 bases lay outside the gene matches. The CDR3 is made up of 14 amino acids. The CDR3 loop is CSVETSGGLDTQYF. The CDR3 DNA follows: TGCAGCGTTGAGACTAGCGGGGGGCTAGATACGCAGTATTTT.

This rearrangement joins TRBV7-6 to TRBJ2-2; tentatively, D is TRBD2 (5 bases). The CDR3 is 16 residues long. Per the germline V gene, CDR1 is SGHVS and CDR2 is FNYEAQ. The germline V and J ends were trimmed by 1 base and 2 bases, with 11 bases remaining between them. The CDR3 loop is CASSLDAGANTGELFF. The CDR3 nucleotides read TGTGCCAGCAGCTTAGATGCGGGTGCCAACACCGGGGAGCTGTTTTTT. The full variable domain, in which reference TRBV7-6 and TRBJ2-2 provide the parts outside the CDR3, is GAGVSQSPRYKVTKRGQDVALRCDPISGHVSLYWYRQALGQGPEFLTYFNYEAQQDKSGLPNDRFSAERPEGSISTLTIQRTEQRDSAMYRCASSLDAGANTGELFFGEGSRLTVL.

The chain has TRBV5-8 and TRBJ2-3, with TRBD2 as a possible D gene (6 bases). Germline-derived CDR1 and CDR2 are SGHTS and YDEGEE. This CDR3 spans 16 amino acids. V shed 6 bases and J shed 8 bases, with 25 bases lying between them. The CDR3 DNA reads TGTGCCAGCACCCTGGGACTTTACCGCTCTAGTGCTACGCAGTATTTT. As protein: CASTLGLYRSSATQYF.

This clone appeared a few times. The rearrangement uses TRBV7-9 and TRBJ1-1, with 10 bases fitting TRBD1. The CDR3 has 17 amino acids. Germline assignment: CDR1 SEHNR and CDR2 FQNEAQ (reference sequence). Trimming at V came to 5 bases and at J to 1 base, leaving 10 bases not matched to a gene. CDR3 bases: TGTGCCAGCAGCCCCGGACAGGGGGGATTTAAGAACACTGAAGCTTTCTTT. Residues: CASSPGQGGFKNTEAFF.

In DNA, the CDR3 is TGTGCCACCAGCAGAGCCTCCGGGACAGGGGCTTTCTACGAGCAGTACTTC. This translates into CATSRASGTGAFYEQYF. The rearrangement uses TRBV15 and TRBJ2-7; 10 bases match TRBD1. Germline assignment: CDR1 LNHNV and CDR2 YYDKDF (reference sequence). Germline trimming cut 1 base from V and 3 bases from J; bases unmatched to any gene: 9. The CDR3 runs 17 residues.

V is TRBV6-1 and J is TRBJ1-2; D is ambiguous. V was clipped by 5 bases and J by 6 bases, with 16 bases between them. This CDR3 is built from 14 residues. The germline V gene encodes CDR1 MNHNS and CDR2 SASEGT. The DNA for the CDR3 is TGTGCCAGCAGTAATAGAGGCAGTAGAAATGGCTACACCTTC. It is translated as CASSNRGSRNGYTF.

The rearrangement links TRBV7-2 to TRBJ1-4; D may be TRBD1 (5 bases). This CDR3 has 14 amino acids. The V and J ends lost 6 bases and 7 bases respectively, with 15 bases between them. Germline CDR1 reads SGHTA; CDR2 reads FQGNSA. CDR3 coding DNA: TGTGCCAGCAGTTTCCAAGGGGTTAGTGAAAAACTGTTTTTT. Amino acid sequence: CASSFQGVSEKLFF.

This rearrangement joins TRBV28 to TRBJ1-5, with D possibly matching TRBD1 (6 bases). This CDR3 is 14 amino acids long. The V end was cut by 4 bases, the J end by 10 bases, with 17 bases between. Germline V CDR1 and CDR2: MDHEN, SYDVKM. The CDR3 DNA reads TGTGCCAGCAGTTCGTACAGGGAAATGAAACCCCAGCATTTT. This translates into CASSSYREMKPQHF.

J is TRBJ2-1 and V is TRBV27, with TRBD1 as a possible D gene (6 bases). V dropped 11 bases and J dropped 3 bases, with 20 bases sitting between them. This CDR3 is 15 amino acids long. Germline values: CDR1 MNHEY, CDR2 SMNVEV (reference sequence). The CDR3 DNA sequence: TGTGCCTCCGCCAGGGCAGGGGTTTACTACAATGAGCAGTTCTTC. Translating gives CASARAGVYYNEQFF.

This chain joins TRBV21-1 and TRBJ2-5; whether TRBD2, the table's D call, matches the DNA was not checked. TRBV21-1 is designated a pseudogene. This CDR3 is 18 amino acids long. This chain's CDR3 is CASSKVLLGLAGVETQYF. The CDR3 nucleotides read TGTGCCAGCAGCAAAGTCCTACTAGGACTAGCGGGGGTAGAGACCCAGTACTTC.

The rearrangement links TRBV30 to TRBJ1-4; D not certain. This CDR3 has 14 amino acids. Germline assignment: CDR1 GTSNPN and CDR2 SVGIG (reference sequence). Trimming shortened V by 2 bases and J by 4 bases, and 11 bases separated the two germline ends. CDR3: CAWSRTASNEKLFF. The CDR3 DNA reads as TGTGCCTGGAGTCGGACTGCGAGTAATGAAAAACTGTTTTTT.

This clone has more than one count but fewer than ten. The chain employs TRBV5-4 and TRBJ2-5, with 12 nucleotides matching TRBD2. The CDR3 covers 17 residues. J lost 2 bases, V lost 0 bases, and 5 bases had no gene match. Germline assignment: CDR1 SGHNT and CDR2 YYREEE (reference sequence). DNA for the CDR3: TGTGCCAGCAGCTTGGGACTAGCGGGGGCCGCTCAAGAGACCCAGTACTTC. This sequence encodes CASSLGLAGAAQETQYF. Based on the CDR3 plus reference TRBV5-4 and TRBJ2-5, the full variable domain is ETGVTQSPTHLIKTRGQQVTLRCSSQSGHNTVSWYQQALGQGPQFIFQYYREEENGRGNFPPRFSGLQFPNYSSELNVNALELDDSALYLCASSLGLAGAAQETQYFGPGTRLLVL.

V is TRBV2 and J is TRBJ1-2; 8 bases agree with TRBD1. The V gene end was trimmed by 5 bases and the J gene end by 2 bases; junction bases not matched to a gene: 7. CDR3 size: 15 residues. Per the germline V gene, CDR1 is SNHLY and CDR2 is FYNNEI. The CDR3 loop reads CASSPRTGINYGYTF. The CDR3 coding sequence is TGTGCCAGCAGTCCTCGGACAGGGATCAACTATGGCTACACCTTC. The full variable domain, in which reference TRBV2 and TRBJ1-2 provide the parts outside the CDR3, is EPEVTQTPSHQVTQMGQEVILRCVPISNHLYFYWYRQILGQKVEFLVSFYNNEISEKSEIFDDQFSVERPDGSNFTLKIRSTKLEDSAMYFCASSPRTGINYGYTFGSGTRLTVV.

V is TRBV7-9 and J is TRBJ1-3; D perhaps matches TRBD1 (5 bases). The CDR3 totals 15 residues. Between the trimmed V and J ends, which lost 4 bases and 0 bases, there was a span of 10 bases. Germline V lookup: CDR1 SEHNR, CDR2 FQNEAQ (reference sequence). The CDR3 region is CASSSGFDSGNTIYF. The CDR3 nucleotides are TGTGCCAGCAGCTCAGGGTTCGACTCTGGAAACACCATATATTTT.

The CDR3, as DNA: TGTGCCAGCAGCCGTTCAGGGGACTATGGCTACACCTTC. It yields the protein CASSRSGDYGYTF. The V and J genes are TRBV4-2 and TRBJ1-2, with TRBD1 as a possible D gene (6 bases). V was cut by 4 bases and J by 3 bases, with 9 bases left in between. This CDR3 contains 13 residues. Germline CDR1 LGHNA, CDR2 YNFKEQ.

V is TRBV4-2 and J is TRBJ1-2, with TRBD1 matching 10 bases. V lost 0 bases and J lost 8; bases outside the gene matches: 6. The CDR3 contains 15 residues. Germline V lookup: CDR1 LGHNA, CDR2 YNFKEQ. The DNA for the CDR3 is TGTGCCAGCAGCCAAGATGGGGGACAGGGGTGGGGCTACACCTTC. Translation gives CASSQDGGQGWGYTF.

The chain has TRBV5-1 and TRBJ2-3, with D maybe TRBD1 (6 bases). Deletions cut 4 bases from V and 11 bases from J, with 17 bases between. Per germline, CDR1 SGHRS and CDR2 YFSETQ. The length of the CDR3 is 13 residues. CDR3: CASSLMGQGEQYF. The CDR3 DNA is TGCGCCAGCAGCCTGATGGGACAAGGCGAGCAGTATTTT.

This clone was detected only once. CDR3 sequence: CASSIGGGGAYAETQYF. CDR3 sequence (DNA): TGTGCCAGTAGTATCGGTGGCGGGGGGGCTTATGCAGAGACCCAGTACTTC. The J gene is TRBJ2-5, the V gene TRBV19; 9 positions agree with TRBD2. CDR3 length: 17 amino acids. V shed 3 bases, J shed 4 bases, and the junction held 12 bases outside the gene matches. CDR1 and CDR2 (germline): LNHDA, SQIVND (reference sequence).